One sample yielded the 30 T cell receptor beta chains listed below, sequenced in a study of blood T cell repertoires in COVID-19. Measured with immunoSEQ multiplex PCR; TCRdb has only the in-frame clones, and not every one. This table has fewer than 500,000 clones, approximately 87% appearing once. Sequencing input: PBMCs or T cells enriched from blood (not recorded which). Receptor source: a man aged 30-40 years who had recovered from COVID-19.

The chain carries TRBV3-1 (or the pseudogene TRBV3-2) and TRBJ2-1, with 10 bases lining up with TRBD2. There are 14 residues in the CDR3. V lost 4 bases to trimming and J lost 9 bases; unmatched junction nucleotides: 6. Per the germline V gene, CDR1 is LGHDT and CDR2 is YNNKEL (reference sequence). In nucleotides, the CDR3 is TGTGCCAGCAGCCGACTAGCGGGTGGGGGTGAGCAGTTCTTC. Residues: CASSRLAGGGEQFF.

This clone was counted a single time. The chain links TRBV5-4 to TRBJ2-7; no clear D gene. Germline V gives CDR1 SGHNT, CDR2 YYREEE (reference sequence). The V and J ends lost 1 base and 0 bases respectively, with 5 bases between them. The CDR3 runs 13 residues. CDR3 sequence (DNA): TGTGCCAGCAGCTTGCCGAGCTCCTACGAGCAGTACTTC. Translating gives CASSLPSSYEQYF.

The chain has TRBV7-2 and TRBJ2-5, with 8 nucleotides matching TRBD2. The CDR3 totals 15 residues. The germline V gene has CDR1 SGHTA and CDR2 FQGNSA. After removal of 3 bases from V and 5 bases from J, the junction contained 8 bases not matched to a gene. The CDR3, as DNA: TGTGCCAGCAGCTTCCGAGGACTAGCTGGTGAGACCCAGTACTTC. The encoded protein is CASSFRGLAGETQYF. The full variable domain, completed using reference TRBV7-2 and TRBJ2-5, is GAGVSQSPSNKVTEKGKDVELRCDPISGHTALYWYRQSLGQGLEFLIYFQGNSAPDKSGLPSDRFSAERTGGSVSTLTIQRTQQEDSAVYLCASSFRGLAGETQYFGPGTRLLVL.

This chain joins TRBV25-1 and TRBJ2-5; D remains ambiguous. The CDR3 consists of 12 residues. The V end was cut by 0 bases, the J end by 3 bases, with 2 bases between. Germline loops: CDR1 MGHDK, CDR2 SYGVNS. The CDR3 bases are TGTGCCAGCAGTGAATATAAAGAGACCCAGTACTTC. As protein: CASSEYKETQYF.

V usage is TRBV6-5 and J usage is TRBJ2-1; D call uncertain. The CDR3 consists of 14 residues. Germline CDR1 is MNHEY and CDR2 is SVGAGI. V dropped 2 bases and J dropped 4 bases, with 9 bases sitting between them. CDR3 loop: CASSYSAGYNEQFF. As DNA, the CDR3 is TGTGCCAGCAGTTACAGTGCAGGTTACAATGAGCAGTTCTTC.

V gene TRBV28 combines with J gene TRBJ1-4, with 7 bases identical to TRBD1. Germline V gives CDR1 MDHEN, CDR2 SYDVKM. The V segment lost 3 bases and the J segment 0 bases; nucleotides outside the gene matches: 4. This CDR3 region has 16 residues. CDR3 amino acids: CASSLTGTATNEKLFF. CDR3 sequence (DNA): TGTGCCAGCAGTTTGACAGGGACTGCAACTAATGAAAAACTGTTTTTT. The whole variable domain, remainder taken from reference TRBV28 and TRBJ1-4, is DVKVTQSSRYLVKRTGEKVFLECVQDMDHENMFWYRQDPGLGLRLIYFSYDVKMKEKGDIPEGYSVSREKKERFSLILESASTNQTSMYLCASSLTGTATNEKLFFGSGTQLSVL.

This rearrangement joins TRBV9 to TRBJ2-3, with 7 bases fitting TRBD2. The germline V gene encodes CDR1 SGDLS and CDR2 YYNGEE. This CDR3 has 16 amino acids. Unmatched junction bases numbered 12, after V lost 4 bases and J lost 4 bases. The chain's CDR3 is CASSPLGRSEADTQYF. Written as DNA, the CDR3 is TGTGCCAGCAGCCCTCTCGGGAGGTCCGAAGCAGATACGCAGTATTTT.

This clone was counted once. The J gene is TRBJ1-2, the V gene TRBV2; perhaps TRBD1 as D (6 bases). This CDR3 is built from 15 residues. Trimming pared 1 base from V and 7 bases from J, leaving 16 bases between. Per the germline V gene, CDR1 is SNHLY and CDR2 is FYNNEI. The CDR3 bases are TGTGCCAGCAGTGAAGTAGGGGGGGAAGGAGGTGGCTACACCTTC. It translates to CASSEVGGEGGGYTF.

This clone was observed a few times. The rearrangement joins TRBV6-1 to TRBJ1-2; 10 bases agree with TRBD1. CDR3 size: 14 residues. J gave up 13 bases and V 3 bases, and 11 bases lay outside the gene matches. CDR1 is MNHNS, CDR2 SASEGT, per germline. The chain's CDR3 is CASSEGDRGPLFTF. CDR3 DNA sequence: TGTGCCAGCAGTGAGGGGGACAGGGGTCCCTTATTCACCTTC.

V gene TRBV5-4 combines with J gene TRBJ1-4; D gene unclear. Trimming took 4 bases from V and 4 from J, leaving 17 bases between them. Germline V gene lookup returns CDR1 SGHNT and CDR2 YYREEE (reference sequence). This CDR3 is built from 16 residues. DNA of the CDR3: TGTGCCAGCAGCCTTGGTAGAAGTAACCGTAATGAAAAACTGTTTTTT. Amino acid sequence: CASSLGRSNRNEKLFF.

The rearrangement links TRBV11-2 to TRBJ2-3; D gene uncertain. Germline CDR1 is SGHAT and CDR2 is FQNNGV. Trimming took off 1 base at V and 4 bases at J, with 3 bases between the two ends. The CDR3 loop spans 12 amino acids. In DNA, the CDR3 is TGTGCCAGCAGCTTAGCTTCAGATACGCAGTATTTT. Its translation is CASSLASDTQYF.

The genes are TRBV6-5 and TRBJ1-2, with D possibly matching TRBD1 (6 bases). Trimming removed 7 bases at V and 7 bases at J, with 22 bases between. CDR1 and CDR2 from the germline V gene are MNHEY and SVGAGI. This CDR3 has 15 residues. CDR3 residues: CASNQGRGGLGGYTF. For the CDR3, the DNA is TGTGCCAGCAATCAAGGCAGGGGAGGGTTAGGTGGCTACACCTTC.

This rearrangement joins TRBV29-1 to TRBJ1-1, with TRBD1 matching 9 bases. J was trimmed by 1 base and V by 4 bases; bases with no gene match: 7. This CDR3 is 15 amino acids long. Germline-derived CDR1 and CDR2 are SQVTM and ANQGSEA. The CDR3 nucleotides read TGCAGCGTTGGACCCCCGACAGGGGGGAACACTGAAGCTTTCTTT. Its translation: CSVGPPTGGNTEAFF.

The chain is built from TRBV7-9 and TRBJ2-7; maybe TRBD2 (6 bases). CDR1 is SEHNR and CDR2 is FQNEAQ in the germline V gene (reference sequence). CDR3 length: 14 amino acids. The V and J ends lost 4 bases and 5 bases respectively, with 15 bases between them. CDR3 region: CASSSPTGVHEQYF. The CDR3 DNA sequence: TGTGCCAGCAGCTCACCTACGGGAGTCCACGAGCAGTACTTC.

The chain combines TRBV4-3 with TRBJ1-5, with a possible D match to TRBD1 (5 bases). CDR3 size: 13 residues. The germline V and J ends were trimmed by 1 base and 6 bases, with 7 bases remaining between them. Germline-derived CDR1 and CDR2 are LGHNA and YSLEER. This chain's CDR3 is CASSQATGQPQHF. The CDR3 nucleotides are TGCGCCAGCAGCCAAGCCACAGGTCAGCCCCAGCATTTT.

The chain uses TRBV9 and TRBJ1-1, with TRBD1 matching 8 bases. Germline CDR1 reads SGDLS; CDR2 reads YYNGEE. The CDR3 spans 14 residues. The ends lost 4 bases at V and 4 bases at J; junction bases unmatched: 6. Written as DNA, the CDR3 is TGTGCCAGCAGCCACACCACAGGGGGCACTGAAGCTTTCTTT. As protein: CASSHTTGGTEAFF.

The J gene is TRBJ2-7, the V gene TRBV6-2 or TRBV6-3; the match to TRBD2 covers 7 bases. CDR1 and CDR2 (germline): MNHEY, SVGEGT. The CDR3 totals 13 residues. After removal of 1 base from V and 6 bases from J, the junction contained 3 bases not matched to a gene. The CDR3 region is CASSYWGGGEQYF. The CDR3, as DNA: TGTGCCAGCAGTTACTGGGGGGGAGGCGAGCAGTACTTC.

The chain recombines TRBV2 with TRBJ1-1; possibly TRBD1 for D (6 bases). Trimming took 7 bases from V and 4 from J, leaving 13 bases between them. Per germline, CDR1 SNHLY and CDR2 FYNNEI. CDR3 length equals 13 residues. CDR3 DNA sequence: TGTGCCAGCATCCTGAGAGGGGGCACTGAAGCTTTCTTT. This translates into CASILRGGTEAFF.

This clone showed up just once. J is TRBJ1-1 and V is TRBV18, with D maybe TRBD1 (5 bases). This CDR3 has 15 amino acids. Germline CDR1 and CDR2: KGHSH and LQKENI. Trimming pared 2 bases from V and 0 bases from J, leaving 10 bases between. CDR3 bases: TGTGCCAGCTCACCAAGACAGCCCATGAACACTGAAGCTTTCTTT. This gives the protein CASSPRQPMNTEAFF.

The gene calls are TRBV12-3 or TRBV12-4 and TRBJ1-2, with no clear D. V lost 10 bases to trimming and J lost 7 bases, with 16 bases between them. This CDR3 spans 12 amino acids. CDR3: CATSGSVSGYTF. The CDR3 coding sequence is TGTGCCACCTCGGGGAGCGTTAGTGGCTACACCTTC.

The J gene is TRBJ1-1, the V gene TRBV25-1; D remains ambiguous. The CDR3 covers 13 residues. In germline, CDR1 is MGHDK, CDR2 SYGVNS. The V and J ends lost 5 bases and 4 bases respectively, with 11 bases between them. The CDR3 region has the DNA TGTGCCAGCAGTAATCTTGAGGCCACTGAAGCTTTCTTT. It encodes CASSNLEATEAFF.

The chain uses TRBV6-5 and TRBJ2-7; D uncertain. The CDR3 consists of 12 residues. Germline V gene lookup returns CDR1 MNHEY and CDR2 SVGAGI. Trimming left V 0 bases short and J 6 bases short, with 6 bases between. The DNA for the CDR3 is TGTGCCAGCAGTTACTCAGGCGGCGAGCAGTACTTC. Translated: CASSYSGGEQYF.

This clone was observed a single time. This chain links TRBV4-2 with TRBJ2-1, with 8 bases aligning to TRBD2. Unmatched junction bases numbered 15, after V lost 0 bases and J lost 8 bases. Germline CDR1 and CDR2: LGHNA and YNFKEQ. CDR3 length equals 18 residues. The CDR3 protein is CASSQDAVPGGGLDEQFF. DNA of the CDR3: TGTGCCAGCAGCCAAGATGCAGTGCCTGGCGGGGGGTTGGATGAGCAGTTCTTC.

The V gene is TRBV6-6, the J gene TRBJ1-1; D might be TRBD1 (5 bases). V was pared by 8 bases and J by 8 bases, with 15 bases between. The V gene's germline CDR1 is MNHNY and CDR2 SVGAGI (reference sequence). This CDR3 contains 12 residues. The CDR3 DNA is TGTGCCAGCCTCAGGGCCTTGTCCGAAGCTTTCTTT. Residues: CASLRALSEAFF.

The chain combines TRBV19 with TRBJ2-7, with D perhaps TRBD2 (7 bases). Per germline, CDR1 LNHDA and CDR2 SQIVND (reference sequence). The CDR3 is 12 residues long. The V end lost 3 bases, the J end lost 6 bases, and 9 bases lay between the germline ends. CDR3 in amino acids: CASSMGGLEQYF. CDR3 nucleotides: TGTGCCAGTAGTATGGGGGGGCTCGAGCAGTACTTC.

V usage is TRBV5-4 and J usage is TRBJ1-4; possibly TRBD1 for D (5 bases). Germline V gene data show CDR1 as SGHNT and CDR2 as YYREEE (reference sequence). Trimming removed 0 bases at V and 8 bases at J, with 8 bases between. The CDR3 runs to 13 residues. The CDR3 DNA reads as TGTGCCAGCAGCTTGGCTGGGGCGGAAAAACTGTTTTTT. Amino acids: CASSLAGAEKLFF.

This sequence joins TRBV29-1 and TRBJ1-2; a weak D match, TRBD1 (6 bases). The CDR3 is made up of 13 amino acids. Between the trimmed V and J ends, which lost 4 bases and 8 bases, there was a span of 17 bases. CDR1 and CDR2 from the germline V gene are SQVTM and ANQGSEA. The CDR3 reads CSVVSSGATGYTF. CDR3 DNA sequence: TGCAGCGTTGTCTCTTCAGGGGCGACCGGCTACACCTTC. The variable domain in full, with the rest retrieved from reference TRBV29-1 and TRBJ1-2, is SAVISQKPSRDICQRGTSLTIQCQVDSQVTMMFWYRQQPGQSLTLIATANQGSEATYESGFVIDKFPISRPNLTFSTLTVSNMSPEDSSIYLCSVVSSGATGYTFGSGTRLTVV.

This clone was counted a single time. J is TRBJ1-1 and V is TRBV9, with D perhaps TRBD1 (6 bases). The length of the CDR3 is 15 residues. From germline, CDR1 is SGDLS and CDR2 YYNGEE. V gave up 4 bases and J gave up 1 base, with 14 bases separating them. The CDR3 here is CASSLAGERNTEAFF. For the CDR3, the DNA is TGTGCCAGCAGCCTCGCAGGGGAAAGGAACACTGAAGCTTTCTTT.

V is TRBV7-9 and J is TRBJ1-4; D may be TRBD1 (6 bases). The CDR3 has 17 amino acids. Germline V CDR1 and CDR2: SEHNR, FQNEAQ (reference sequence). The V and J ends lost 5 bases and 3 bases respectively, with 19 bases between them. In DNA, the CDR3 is TGTGCCAGCAGCGTATGGACAGCCGCCTTAGCTAATGAAAAACTGTTTTTT. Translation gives CASSVWTAALANEKLFF.

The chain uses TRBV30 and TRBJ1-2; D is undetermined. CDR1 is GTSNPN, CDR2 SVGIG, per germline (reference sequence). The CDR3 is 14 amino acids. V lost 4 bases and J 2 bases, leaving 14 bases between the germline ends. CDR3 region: CAWTPYTANYGYTF. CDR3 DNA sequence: TGTGCCTGGACACCGTATACAGCCAACTATGGCTACACCTTC. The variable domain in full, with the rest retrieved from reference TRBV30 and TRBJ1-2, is SQTIHQWPATLVQPVGSPLSLECTVEGTSNPNLYWYRQAAGRGLQLLFYSVGIGQISSEVPQNLSASRPQDRQFILSSKKLLLSDSGFYLCAWTPYTANYGYTFGSGTRLTVV.